Sequencing of this TCR beta chain was carried out in a study of T cells in Graves' hyperthyroidism and ophthalmopathy. Points from the study as a whole: Prediction of ophthalmopathy progression came a median around 6.1 months pre-onset.

The CDR3 sequence is 18 residues long. The germline gives CDR1 MNHNS, CDR2 SASEGT. The V gene end was trimmed by 3 bases and the J gene end by 1 base; junction bases not matched to a gene: 3. This clonotype was detected ten times or more. What it binds is unknown. The CDR3 regions of TCR beta were amplified from RNA transcripts. Primed by the HTBI set, a first-round RT-PCR was run on the TCR CDR3. TCRdb re-derived calls from the multiplex PCR reads in MiXCR, one entry per CDR3 protein. The sample carries about 300,000 distinct CDR3 sequences, roughly 15% recorded once. Over 18 months, lack of ophthalmopathy progression marked Graves' hyperthyroidism as stable. Uncontrolled infection, other autoimmune disease, pregnancy or lactation barred patients from enrollment. Clinicians diagnosed patients from clinical symptoms, serum thyroxine and TRAb, thyroid ultrasound and orbital computed tomography.

V gene TRBV6-1 combines with J gene TRBJ2-1; 16 positions match TRBD2. Specimen: blood. The TCR was taken from a woman in her thirties or forties with Graves' hyperthyroidism. CDR3 protein: CASSDAGLAGGSYNEQFF. In nucleotides, the CDR3 is TGTGCCAGCAGTGATGCGGGACTAGCGGGAGGGTCCTACAATGAGCAGTTCTTC.